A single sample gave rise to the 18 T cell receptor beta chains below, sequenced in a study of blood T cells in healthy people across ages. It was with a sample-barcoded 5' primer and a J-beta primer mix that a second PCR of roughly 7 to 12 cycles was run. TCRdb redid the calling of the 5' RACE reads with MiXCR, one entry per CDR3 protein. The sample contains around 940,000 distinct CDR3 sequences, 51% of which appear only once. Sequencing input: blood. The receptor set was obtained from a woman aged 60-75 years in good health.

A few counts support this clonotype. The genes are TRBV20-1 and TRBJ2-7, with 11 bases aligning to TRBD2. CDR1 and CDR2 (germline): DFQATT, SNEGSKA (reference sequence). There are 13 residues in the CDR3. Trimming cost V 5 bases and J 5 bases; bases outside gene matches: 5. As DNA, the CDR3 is TGCAGTGCTTTAGCGGGAGGGCGACACGAGCAGTACTTC. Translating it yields CSALAGGRHEQYF.

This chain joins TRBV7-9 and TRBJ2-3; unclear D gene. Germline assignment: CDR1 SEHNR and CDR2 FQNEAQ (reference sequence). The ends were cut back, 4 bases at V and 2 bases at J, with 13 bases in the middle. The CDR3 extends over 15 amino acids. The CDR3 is CASSSVWVFTDTQYF. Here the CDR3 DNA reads TGTGCCAGCAGCTCCGTTTGGGTGTTCACAGATACGCAGTATTTT.

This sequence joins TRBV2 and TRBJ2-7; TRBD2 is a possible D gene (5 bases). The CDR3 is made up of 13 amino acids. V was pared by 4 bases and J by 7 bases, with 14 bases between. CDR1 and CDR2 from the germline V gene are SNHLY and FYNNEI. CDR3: CASSGKRSGEQYF. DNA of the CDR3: TGTGCCAGCAGTGGGAAGCGGTCGGGGGAGCAGTACTTC. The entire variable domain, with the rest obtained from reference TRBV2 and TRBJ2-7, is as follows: EPEVTQTPSHQVTQMGQEVILRCVPISNHLYFYWYRQILGQKVEFLVSFYNNEISEKSEIFDDQFSVERPDGSNFTLKIRSTKLEDSAMYFCASSGKRSGEQYFGPGTRLTVT.

CDR3 loop: CAITPAEQFF. The CDR3 nucleotides are TGTGCCATCACGCCCGCTGAGCAGTTCTTC. This chain links TRBV10-3 with TRBJ2-1; no reliable D call. Germline V gives CDR1 ENHRY, CDR2 SYGVKD. Between the trimmed V and J ends, which lost 7 bases and 9 bases, there was a span of 7 bases. The CDR3 length is 10 residues.

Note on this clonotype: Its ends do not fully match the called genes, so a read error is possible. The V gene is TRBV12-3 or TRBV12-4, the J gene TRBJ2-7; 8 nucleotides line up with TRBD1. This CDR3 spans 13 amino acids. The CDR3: CASSPRQGYGQYF. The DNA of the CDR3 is TGTGCCAGCAGTCCCCGACAGGGGTACGGGCAGTACTTC.

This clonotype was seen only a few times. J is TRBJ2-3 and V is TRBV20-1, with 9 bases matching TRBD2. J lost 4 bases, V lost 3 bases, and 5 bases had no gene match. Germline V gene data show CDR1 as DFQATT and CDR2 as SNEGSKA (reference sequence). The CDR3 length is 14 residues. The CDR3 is CSASLAGEADTQYF. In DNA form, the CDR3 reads TGCAGTGCTAGCTTAGCGGGAGAAGCAGATACGCAGTATTTT.

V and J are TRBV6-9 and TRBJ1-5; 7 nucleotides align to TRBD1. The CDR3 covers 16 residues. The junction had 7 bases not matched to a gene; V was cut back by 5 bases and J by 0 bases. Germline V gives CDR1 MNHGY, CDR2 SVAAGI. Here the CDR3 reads CASSQSGQYSNQPQHF. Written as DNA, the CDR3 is TGTGCCAGCAGTCAATCGGGACAGTATAGCAATCAGCCCCAGCATTTT.

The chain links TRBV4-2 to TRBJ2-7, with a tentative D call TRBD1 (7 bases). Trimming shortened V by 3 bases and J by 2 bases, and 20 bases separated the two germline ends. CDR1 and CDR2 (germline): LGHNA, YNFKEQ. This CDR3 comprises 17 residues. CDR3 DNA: TGTGCCAGCAGCCAGCTAACCCCCCAGGGGGGTCCCTACGAGCAGTACTTC. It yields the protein CASSQLTPQGGPYEQYF.

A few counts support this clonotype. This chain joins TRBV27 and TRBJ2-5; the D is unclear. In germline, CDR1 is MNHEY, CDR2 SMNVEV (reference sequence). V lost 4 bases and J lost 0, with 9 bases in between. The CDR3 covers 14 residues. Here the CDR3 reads CASSSRANQETQYF. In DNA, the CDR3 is TGTGCCAGCAGTTCCCGGGCCAACCAAGAGACCCAGTACTTC.

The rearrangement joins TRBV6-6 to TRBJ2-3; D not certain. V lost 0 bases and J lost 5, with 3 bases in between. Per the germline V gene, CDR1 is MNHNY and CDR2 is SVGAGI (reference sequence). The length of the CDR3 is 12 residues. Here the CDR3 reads CASSYSKDTQYF. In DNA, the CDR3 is TGTGCCAGCAGTTACTCGAAAGATACGCAGTATTTT.

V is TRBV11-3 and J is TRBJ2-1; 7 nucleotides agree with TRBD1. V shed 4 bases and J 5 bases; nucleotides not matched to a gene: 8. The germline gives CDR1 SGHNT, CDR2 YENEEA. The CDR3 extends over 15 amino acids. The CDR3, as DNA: TGTGCCAGCAGCTCCGACAGGGCGCCACACAATGAGCAGTTCTTC. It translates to CASSSDRAPHNEQFF.

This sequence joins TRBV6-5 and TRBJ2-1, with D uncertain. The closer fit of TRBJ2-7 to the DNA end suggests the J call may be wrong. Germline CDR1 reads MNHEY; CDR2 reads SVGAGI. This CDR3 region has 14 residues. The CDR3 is CASSYGGYYNEQYF. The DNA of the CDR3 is TGTGCCAGCAGTTACGGTGGATACTACAATGAGCAGTACTTC.

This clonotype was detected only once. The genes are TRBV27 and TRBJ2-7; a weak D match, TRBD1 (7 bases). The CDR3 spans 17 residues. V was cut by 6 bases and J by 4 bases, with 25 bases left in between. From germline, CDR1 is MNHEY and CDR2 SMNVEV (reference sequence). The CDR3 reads CASSLGPEGAGVYEQYF. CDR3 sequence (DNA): TGTGCCAGCAGCCTTGGACCGGAGGGGGCAGGGGTGTACGAGCAGTACTTC.

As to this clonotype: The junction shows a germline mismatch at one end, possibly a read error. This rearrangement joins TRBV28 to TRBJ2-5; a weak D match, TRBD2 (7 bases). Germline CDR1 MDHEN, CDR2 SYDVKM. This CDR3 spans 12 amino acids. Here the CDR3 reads CCVGGLQETQYF. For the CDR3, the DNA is TGCTGCGTGGGGGGGCTCCAAGAGACCCAGTACTTC.

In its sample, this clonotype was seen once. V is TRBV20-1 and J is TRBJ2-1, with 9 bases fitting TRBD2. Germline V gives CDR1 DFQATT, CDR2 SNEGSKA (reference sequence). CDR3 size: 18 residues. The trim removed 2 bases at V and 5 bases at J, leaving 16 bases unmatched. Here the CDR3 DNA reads TGCAGTGCTAGATACCCTAGCGGGACTCCCTGGGGCCACAATGAGCAGTTCTTC. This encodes CSARYPSGTPWGHNEQFF.

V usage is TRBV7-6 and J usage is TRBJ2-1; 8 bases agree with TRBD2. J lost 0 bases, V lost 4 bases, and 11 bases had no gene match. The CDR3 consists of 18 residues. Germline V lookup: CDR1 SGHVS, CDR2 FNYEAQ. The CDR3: CASSSPLRLASSYNEQFF. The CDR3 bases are TGTGCCAGCAGCTCACCTCTCAGACTAGCGAGCTCCTACAATGAGCAGTTCTTC.

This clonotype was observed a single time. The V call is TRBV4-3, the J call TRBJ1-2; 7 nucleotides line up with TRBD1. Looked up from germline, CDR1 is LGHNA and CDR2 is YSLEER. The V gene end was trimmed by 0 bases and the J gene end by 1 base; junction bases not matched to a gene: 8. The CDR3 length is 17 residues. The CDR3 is CASSQDRRTGDNYGYTF. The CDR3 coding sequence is TGCGCCAGCAGCCAAGATAGGAGGACAGGCGATAACTATGGCTACACCTTC.

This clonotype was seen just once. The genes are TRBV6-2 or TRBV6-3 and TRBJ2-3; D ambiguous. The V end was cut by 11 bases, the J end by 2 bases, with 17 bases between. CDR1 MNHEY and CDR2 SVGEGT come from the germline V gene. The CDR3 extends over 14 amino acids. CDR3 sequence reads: CAASRPSHTDTQYF. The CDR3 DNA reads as TGTGCCGCTTCACGACCGAGCCACACAGATACGCAGTATTTT.